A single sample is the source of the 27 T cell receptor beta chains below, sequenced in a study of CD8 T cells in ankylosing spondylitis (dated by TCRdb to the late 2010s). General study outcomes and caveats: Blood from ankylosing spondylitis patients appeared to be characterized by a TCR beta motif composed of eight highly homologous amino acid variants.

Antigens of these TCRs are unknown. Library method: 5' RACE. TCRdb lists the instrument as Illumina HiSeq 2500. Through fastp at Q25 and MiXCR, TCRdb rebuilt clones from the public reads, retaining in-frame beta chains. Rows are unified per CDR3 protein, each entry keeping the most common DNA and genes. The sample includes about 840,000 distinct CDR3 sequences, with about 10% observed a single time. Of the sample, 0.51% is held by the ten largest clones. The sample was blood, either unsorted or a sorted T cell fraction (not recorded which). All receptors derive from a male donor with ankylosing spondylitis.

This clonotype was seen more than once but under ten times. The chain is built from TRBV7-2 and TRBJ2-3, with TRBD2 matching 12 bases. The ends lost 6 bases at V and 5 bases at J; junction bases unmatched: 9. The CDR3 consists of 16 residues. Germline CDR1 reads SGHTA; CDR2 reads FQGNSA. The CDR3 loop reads CASSSSSGGDGDTQYF. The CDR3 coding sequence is TGTGCCAGCAGTTCATCTAGCGGGGGGGATGGAGATACGCAGTATTTT.

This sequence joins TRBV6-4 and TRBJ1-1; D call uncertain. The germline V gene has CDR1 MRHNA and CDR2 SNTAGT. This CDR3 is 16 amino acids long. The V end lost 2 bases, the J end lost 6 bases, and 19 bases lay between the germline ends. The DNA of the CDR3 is TGTGCCAGCAGTGACACCTCCTCTACCAGAAGAGCTGAAGCTTTCTTT. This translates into CASSDTSSTRRAEAFF.

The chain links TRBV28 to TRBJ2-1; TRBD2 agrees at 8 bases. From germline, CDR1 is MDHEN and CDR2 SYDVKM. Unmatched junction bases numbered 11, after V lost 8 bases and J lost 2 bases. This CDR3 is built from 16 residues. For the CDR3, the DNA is TGTGCCAGCTATTCTAGTTCGGGGGGGGCCTACAATGAGCAGTTCTTC. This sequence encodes CASYSSSGGAYNEQFF.

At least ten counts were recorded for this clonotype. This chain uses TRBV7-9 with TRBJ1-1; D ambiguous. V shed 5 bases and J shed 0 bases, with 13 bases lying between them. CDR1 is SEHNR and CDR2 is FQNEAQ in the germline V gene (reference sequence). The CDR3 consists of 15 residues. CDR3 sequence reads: CASSLLGRVNTEAFF. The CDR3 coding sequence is TGTGCCAGCAGCCTTCTGGGCAGAGTGAACACTGAAGCTTTCTTT.

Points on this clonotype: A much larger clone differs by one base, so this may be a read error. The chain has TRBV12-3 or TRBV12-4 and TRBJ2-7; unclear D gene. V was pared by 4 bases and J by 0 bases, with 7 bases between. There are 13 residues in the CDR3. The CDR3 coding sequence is TGTGCCAGCAGTTGGGCGGACTCCTACGAGCAGTACTTC. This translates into CASSWADSYEQYF.

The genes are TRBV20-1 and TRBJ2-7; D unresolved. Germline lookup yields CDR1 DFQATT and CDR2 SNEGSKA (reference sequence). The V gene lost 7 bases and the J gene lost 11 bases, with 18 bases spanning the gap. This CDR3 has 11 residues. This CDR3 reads CSGKNISGEYF. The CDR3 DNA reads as TGCAGTGGCAAAAATATATCCGGAGAGTACTTC.

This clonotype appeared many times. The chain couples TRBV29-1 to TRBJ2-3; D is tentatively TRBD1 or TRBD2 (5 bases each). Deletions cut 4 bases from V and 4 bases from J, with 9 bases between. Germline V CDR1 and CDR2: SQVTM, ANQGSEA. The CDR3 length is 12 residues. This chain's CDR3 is CSVVRGSDTQYF. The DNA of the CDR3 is TGCAGCGTTGTTCGGGGCTCAGATACGCAGTATTTT.

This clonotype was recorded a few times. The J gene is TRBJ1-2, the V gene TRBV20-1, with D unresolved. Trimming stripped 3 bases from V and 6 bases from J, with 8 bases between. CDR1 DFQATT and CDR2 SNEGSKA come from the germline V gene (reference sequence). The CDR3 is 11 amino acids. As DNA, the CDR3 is TGCAGTGCTAGTATTGGAAATGGCTACACCTTC. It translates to CSASIGNGYTF.

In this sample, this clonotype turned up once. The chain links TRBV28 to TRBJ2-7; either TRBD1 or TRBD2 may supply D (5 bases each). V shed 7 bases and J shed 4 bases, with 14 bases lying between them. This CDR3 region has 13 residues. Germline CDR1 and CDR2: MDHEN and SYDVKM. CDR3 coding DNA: TGTGCCAGCAAGGGGACCCTTTTTTACGAGCAGTACTTC. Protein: CASKGTLFYEQYF.

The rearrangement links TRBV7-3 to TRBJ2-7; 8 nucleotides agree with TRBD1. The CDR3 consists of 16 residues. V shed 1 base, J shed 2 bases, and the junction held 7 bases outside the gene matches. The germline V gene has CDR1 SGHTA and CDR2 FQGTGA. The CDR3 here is CASSLRPTGAAYEQYF. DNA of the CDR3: TGTGCCAGCAGCTTAAGACCGACAGGGGCGGCCTACGAGCAGTACTTC.

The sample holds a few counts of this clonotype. CDR3 in amino acids: CASSSPLRTSGGSYEQYF. The CDR3 DNA reads TGTGCCAGCAGCTCCCCGCTGAGGACTAGCGGAGGGAGCTACGAGCAGTACTTC. V is TRBV12-3 or TRBV12-4 and J is TRBJ2-7, with TRBD2 identical over 10 bases. This CDR3 contains 18 residues. With 6 bases clipped from V and 3 bases from J, the junction kept 17 bases outside the gene matches.

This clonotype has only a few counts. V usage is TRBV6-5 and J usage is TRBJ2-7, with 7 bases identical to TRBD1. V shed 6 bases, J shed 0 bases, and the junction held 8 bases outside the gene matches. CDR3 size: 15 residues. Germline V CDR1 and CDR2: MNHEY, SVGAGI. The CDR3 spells CASSYRQGISYEQYF. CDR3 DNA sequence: TGTGCCAGCAGCTACCGACAGGGAATCTCCTACGAGCAGTACTTC.

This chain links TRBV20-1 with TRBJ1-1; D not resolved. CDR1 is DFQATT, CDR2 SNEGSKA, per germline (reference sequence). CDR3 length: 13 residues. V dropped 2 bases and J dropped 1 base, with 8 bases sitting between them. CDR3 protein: CSARNPENTEAFF. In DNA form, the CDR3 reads TGCAGTGCTAGAAACCCGGAGAACACTGAAGCTTTCTTT.

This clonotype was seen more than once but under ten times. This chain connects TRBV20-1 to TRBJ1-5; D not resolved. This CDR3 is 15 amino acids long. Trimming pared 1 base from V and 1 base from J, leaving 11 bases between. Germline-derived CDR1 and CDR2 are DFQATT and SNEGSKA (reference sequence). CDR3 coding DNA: TGCAGTGCTAGAGGACGTTGGTCGAGCAATCAGCCCCAGCATTTT. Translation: CSARGRWSSNQPQHF.

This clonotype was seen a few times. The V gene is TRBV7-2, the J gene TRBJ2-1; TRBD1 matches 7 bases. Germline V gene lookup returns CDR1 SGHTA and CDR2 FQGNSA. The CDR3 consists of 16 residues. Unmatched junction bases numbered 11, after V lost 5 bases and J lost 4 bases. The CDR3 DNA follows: TGTGCCAGCAGCGCCCGGGACAGTCCTTTATACAATGAGCAGTTCTTC. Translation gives CASSARDSPLYNEQFF.

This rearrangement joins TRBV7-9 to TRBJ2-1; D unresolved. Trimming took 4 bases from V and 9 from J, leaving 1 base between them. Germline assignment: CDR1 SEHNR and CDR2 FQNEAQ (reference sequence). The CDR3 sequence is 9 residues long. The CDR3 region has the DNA TGTGCCAGCAGCTCTGAGCAGTTCTTC. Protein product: CASSSEQFF.

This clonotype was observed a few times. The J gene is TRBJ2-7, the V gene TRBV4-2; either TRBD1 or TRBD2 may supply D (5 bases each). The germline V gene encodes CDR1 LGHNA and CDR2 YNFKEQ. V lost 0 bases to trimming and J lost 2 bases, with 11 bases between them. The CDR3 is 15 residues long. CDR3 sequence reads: CASSQEGTEPYEQYF. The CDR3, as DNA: TGTGCCAGCAGCCAAGAAGGGACGGAGCCCTACGAGCAGTACTTC.

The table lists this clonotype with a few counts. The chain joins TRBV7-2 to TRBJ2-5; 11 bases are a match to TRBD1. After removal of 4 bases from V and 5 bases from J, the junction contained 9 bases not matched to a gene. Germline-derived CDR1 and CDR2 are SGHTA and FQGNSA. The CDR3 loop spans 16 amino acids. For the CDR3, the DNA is TGTGCCAGCAGCTCGAGATGGACAGGGGGCATTGAGACCCAGTACTTC. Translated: CASSSRWTGGIETQYF. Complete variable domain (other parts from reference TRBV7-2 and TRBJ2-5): GAGVSQSPSNKVTEKGKDVELRCDPISGHTALYWYRQSLGQGLEFLIYFQGNSAPDKSGLPSDRFSAERTGGSVSTLTIQRTQQEDSAVYLCASSSRWTGGIETQYFGPGTRLLVL.

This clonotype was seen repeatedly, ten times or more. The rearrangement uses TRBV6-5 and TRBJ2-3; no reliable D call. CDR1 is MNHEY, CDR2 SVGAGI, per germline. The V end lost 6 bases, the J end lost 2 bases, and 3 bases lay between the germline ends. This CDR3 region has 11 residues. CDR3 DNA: TGTGCCAGCAGGGTCACAGATACGCAGTATTTT. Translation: CASRVTDTQYF.

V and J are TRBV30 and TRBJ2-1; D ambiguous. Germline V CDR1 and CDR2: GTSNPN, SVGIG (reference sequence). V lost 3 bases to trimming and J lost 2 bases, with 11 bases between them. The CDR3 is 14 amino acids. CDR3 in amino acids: CAWRGRLAYNEQFF. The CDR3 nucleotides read TGTGCCTGGAGGGGCAGGTTGGCCTACAATGAGCAGTTCTTC.

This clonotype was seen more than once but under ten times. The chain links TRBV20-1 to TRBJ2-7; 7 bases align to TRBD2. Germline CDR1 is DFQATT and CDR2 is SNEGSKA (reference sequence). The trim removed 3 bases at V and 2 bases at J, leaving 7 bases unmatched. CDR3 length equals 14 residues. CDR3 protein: CSASPGAGPYEQYF. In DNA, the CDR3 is TGCAGTGCTAGTCCTGGAGCGGGGCCCTACGAGCAGTACTTC.

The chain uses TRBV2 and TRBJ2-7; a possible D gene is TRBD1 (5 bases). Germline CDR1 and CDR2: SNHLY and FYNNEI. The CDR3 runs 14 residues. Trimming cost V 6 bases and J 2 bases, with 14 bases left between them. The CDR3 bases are TGTGCCAGCAGGGCGACAGAAATCCCCTACGAGCAGTACTTC. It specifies CASRATEIPYEQYF.

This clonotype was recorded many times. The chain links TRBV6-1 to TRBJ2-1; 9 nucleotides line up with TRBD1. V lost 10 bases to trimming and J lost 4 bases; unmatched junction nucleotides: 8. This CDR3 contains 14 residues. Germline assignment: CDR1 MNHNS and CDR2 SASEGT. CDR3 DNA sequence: TGTGCCACCACGGACAGGGGACCATACAATGAGCAGTTCTTC. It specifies CATTDRGPYNEQFF.

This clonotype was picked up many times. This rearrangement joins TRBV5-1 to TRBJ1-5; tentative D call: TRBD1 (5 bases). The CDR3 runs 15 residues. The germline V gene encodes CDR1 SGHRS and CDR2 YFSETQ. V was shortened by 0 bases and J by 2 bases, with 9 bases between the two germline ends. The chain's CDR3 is CASSLGAGGNQPQHF. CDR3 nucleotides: TGCGCCAGCAGCTTGGGTGCGGGGGGCAATCAGCCCCAGCATTTT. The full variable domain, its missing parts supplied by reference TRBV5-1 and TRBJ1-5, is KAGVTQTPRYLIKTRGQQVTLSCSPISGHRSVSWYQQTPGQGLQFLFEYFSETQRNKGNFPGRFSGRQFSNSRSEMNVSTLELGDSALYLCASSLGAGGNQPQHFGDGTRLSIL.

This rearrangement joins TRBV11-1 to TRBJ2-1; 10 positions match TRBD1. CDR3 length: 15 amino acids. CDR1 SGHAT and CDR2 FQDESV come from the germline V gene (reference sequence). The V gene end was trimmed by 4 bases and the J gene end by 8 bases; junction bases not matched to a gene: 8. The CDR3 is CASSYRGQGVYEQFF. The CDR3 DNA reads TGTGCCAGCAGCTACCGTGGACAGGGGGTCTATGAGCAGTTCTTC.

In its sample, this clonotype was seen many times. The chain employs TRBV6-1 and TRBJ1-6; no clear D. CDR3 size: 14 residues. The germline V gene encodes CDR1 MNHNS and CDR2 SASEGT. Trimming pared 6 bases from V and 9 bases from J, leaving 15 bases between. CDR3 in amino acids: CASSSGPSASPLHF. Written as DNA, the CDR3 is TGTGCCAGCAGCTCCGGGCCTTCCGCTTCACCCCTCCACTTT.

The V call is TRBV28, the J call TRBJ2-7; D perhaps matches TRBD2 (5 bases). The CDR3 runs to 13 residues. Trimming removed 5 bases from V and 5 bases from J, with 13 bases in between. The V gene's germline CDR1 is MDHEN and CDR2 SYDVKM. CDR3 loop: CASSPPGYDEQYF. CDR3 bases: TGTGCCAGCAGTCCCCCGGGGTATGACGAGCAGTACTTC.